Shown below are 25 T cell receptor beta chains from a single sample sequenced in a study of T cells in Graves' hyperthyroidism and ophthalmopathy (dated by TCRdb to 2018 to 2020). Library creation used multiplex PCR. Instrument on record: Illumina HiSeq 2000. The TCR beta CDR3 regions were amplified from the RNA transcripts. The TCR CDR3 was subjected to a first round of RT-PCR using the HTBI primer set and the Qiagen OneStep RT-PCR kit. TCRdb reran the public reads through fastp at Q25 and MiXCR, keeping productive beta chains. Duplicate CDR3 protein sequences are folded into a single record with the most common DNA and genes. This sample comprises fewer than 400,000 distinct CDR3 sequences, 15% to 18% of them detected only once. The top ten hold 28% of the sample. The source material was blood. These receptor sequences come from a young woman with Graves' hyperthyroidism that later progressed to Graves' ophthalmopathy.

In its sample, this clonotype was seen many times. This chain uses TRBV7-2 with TRBJ2-3, with 9 bases that match TRBD2. V was pared by 3 bases and J by 3 bases, with 7 bases of the junction left unmatched. CDR3 size: 16 residues. From germline, CDR1 is SGHTA and CDR2 FQGNSA. The DNA of the CDR3 is TGTGCCAGCAGCTTGATAGCGGGAGATCGTACAGATACGCAGTATTTT. Translation gives CASSLIAGDRTDTQYF.

The rearrangement joins TRBV19 to TRBJ2-1; unclear D gene. V dropped 3 bases and J dropped 11 bases, with 8 bases sitting between them. CDR1 is LNHDA and CDR2 is SQIVND in the germline V gene (reference sequence). This CDR3 contains 11 residues. The CDR3 loop reads CASSIGTKQFF. In DNA, the CDR3 is TGTGCCAGTAGTATCGGAACCAAGCAGTTCTTC.

At least ten counts were recorded for this clonotype. The chain combines TRBV7-3 with TRBJ2-2; 11 positions match TRBD2. CDR1 and CDR2 (germline): SGHTA, FQGTGA. Trimming cost V 5 bases and J 6 bases; bases outside gene matches: 2. The CDR3 has 14 amino acids. For the CDR3, the DNA is TGTGCCAGCAGCCTGACTAGCGGGGCCGGGGAGCTGTTTTTT. Translation: CASSLTSGAGELFF.

This chain joins TRBV14 and TRBJ2-7; D possibly corresponds to TRBD1 (6 bases). From germline, CDR1 is SGHDN and CDR2 FVKESK. Deletions cut 0 bases from V and 5 bases from J, with 14 bases between. This CDR3 is built from 15 residues. The CDR3 nucleotides read TGTGCCAGCAGCCAAGAATTCAGGGGCCACGACGAGCAGTACTTC. Residues: CASSQEFRGHDEQYF.

This clonotype appeared a few times. The chain employs TRBV27 and TRBJ2-5; 7 bases map to TRBD2. The CDR3 is 15 residues long. Germline CDR1 is MNHEY and CDR2 is SMNVEV (reference sequence). With 6 bases clipped from V and 2 bases from J, the junction kept 9 bases outside the gene matches. In nucleotides, the CDR3 is TGTGCCAGCAGAGAATCCCTAGCGGTACAAGAGACCCAGTACTTC. Translation gives CASRESLAVQETQYF.

This clonotype came up many times. The chain uses TRBV2 and TRBJ2-7, with D tentatively TRBD1 (7 bases). Germline CDR1 SNHLY, CDR2 FYNNEI. The germline V and J ends were trimmed by 7 bases and 1 base, with 14 bases remaining between them. This CDR3 is 14 amino acids long. CDR3 protein: CASIGQGGSYEQYF. Written as DNA, the CDR3 is TGTGCCAGCATAGGCCAGGGGGGTTCCTACGAGCAGTACTTC.

In this sample, this clonotype turned up once. A much bigger clone sits one base away, suggesting this may be a read error. The conserved closing phenylalanine or tryptophan is absent in this CDR3, likely reflecting a read error. V is TRBV20-1 and J is TRBJ2-4; D gene ambiguous. Germline V lookup: CDR1 DFQATT, CDR2 SNEGSKA (reference sequence). Trimming took 3 bases from V and 0 from J, leaving 9 bases between them. This CDR3 has 14 amino acids. In DNA, the CDR3 is TGCAGTGCTAGTAAGGCTGTAGCCAAAAACATTCAGTACCTC. Its translation: CSASKAVAKNIQYL.

This clonotype was observed a few times. The chain joins TRBV20-1 to TRBJ2-7, with D uncertain. Trimming shortened V by 0 bases and J by 9 bases, and 9 bases separated the two germline ends. Germline V gene lookup returns CDR1 DFQATT and CDR2 SNEGSKA (reference sequence). This CDR3 comprises 11 residues. For the CDR3, the DNA is TGCAGTGCTAGAGATGTGGTTTGGCAGTACTTC. It encodes CSARDVVWQYF.

This clonotype has a count of ten or more. The genes are TRBV27 and TRBJ2-5; 15 bases agree with TRBD2. After removal of 4 bases from V and 4 bases from J, the junction contained 4 bases not matched to a gene. CDR3 length equals 16 residues. CDR1 and CDR2 from the germline V gene are MNHEY and SMNVEV (reference sequence). The CDR3 region is CASSSGLAGGRETQYF. The CDR3 DNA sequence: TGTGCCAGCAGTTCAGGACTAGCGGGAGGGAGAGAGACCCAGTACTTC.

This clonotype showed up just a few times. The chain employs TRBV24-1 and TRBJ2-2; TRBD1 matches at 8 bases. Germline V gene lookup returns CDR1 KGHDR and CDR2 SFDVKD. The CDR3 has 17 amino acids. V was clipped by 1 base and J by 0 bases; unmatched bases: 3. DNA for the CDR3: TGTGCCACCAGTGATTTTAAGGGACAGGCGAACACCGGGGAGCTGTTTTTT. This sequence encodes CATSDFKGQANTGELFF.

This clonotype was seen ten or more times. The J gene is TRBJ2-7, the V gene TRBV30; 8 bases are a match to TRBD1. The CDR3 spans 14 residues. Germline-derived CDR1 and CDR2 are GTSNPN and SVGIG (reference sequence). Trimming cost V 1 base and J 2 bases; bases outside gene matches: 4. CDR3 amino acids: CAWSARDRPYEQYF. The CDR3 DNA reads as TGTGCCTGGAGTGCTCGGGACAGGCCCTACGAGCAGTACTTC.

This clonotype has ten or more counts. The chain recombines TRBV7-2 with TRBJ2-1; 10 nucleotides align to TRBD2. V gave up 1 base and J gave up 3 bases; unmatched junction bases: 6. This CDR3 is built from 17 residues. Germline lookup yields CDR1 SGHTA and CDR2 FQGNSA. CDR3 sequence reads: CASSLGPASGSYNEQFF. CDR3 in DNA: TGTGCCAGCAGCTTAGGCCCGGCTAGCGGGAGCTACAATGAGCAGTTCTTC. The variable domain in full, with the rest retrieved from reference TRBV7-2 and TRBJ2-1, is GAGVSQSPSNKVTEKGKDVELRCDPISGHTALYWYRQSLGQGLEFLIYFQGNSAPDKSGLPSDRFSAERTGGSVSTLTIQRTQQEDSAVYLCASSLGPASGSYNEQFFGPGTRLTVL.

The chain uses TRBV20-1 and TRBJ2-7, with D tentatively TRBD2 (5 bases). The CDR3 is 13 amino acids. Germline CDR1 and CDR2: DFQATT and SNEGSKA (reference sequence). V was clipped by 4 bases and J by 2 bases, with 12 bases between them. The CDR3 sequence is CSAMSTEAYEQYF. The CDR3 nucleotides read TGCAGTGCTATGTCGACGGAGGCCTACGAGCAGTACTTC.

This clonotype is a singleton in its sample. This CDR3 reads CATSDPQRLAGLETQYF. The CDR3 DNA reads TGTGCCACCAGTGATCCCCAACGACTAGCGGGGCTGGAGACCCAGTACTTC. The V and J genes are TRBV24-1 and TRBJ2-5; 11 positions match TRBD2. Germline assignment: CDR1 KGHDR and CDR2 SFDVKD. CDR3 length equals 17 residues. Losses at the gene ends were 3 bases for V and 5 bases for J; bases not matched to a gene: 10.

This clonotype was seen at least ten times. V and J are TRBV27 and TRBJ2-1, with 9 bases matching TRBD2. Germline trimming cut 0 bases from V and 7 bases from J; bases unmatched to any gene: 13. The CDR3 is 18 amino acids. CDR1 MNHEY and CDR2 SMNVEV come from the germline V gene (reference sequence). The CDR3 sequence is CASSLSSQLAGVRNEQFF. DNA for the CDR3: TGTGCCAGCAGTTTATCATCCCAACTAGCGGGTGTGAGGAATGAGCAGTTCTTC.

This clonotype occurred many times. This chain uses TRBV28 with TRBJ2-1, with D perhaps matching TRBD1 (7 bases). V was trimmed by 6 bases and J by 2 bases, leaving 17 bases between them. Germline V gene lookup returns CDR1 MDHEN and CDR2 SYDVKM. CDR3 length: 16 amino acids. The CDR3 sequence is CASRPRGTATYNEQFF. DNA of the CDR3: TGTGCCAGCAGACCCCGCGGGACAGCTACCTACAATGAGCAGTTCTTC.

Details on this clonotype: Given a much more abundant clone one base away, this may be a read error. The chain employs TRBV27 and TRBJ1-6, with D possibly matching TRBD1 (5 bases). CDR3 length equals 13 residues. CDR1 is MNHEY and CDR2 is SMNVEV in the germline V gene (reference sequence). The CDR3 region is CTSTRQLESPLHF. CDR3 DNA sequence: TGTACCAGCACCCGACAGTTAGAGTCACCCCTCCACTTT.

This clonotype was observed many times. The CDR3 spells CASSLTGAQETQYF. The CDR3 nucleotides are TGTGCCAGCAGCTTAACGGGGGCACAAGAGACCCAGTACTTC. The chain has TRBV7-9 and TRBJ2-5; D tentatively fits TRBD1 or TRBD2 (6 bases each). Germline V CDR1 and CDR2: SEHNR, FQNEAQ (reference sequence). Deletions cut 2 bases from V and 2 bases from J, with 9 bases between. CDR3 length equals 14 residues. Together with reference TRBV7-9 and TRBJ2-5, the CDR3 gives the full variable domain: DTGVSQNPRHKITKRGQNVTFRCDPISEHNRLYWYRQTLGQGPEFLTYFQNEAQLEKSRLLSDRFSAERPKGSFSTLEIQRTEQGDSAMYLCASSLTGAQETQYFGPGTRLLVL.

This clonotype was seen many times. J is TRBJ1-2 and V is TRBV6-1; D perhaps matches TRBD1 (5 bases). The germline V gene encodes CDR1 MNHNS and CDR2 SASEGT. V lost 0 bases, J lost 1 base, and 12 bases lay in between. The CDR3 length is 16 residues. This CDR3 reads CASSEAGGAYNYGYTF. The CDR3 nucleotides read TGTGCCAGCAGTGAAGCTGGAGGGGCCTATAACTATGGCTACACCTTC.

This clonotype was seen ten or more times. V gene TRBV27 combines with J gene TRBJ2-7; D is unclear. Germline CDR1 is MNHEY and CDR2 is SMNVEV (reference sequence). V lost 3 bases, J lost 8 bases, and 17 bases lay in between. The length of the CDR3 is 14 residues. CDR3 nucleotides: TGTGCCAGCAGTTTGGTGGCTAAGGGCCCAAAGCAGTACTTC. It specifies CASSLVAKGPKQYF.

The V call is TRBV10-3, the J call TRBJ2-7; D gene ambiguous. CDR3 size: 15 residues. CDR1 and CDR2 (germline): ENHRY, SYGVKD. V lost 0 bases, J lost 6 bases, and 15 bases lay in between. The DNA of the CDR3 is TGTGCCATCAGTGAGTCCCTGAGCCGGGCCCCCGAGCAGTACTTC. The encoded protein is CAISESLSRAPEQYF.

The sample holds many counts of this clonotype. V is TRBV29-1 and J is TRBJ2-1; maybe TRBD2 (5 bases). The CDR3 covers 15 residues. Per germline, CDR1 SQVTM and CDR2 ANQGSEA. V shed 1 base and J shed 7 bases, with 17 bases lying between them. The CDR3 nucleotides read TGCAGCGTTGAAGGTAACGAAGATCGAGGGAATGAGCAGTTCTTC. Residues: CSVEGNEDRGNEQFF.

This clonotype was observed at least ten times. J is TRBJ2-1 and V is TRBV3-1; 8 nucleotides line up with TRBD2. From germline, CDR1 is LGHDT and CDR2 YNNKEL (reference sequence). The CDR3 totals 15 residues. V was clipped by 4 bases and J by 4 bases; unmatched bases: 6. The CDR3 loop reads CASSRGRTAYNEQFF. CDR3 nucleotide sequence: TGTGCCAGCAGCCGCGGGAGGACCGCTTACAATGAGCAGTTCTTC.

The sample holds many counts of this clonotype. V usage is TRBV7-9 and J usage is TRBJ2-1; TRBD2 matches at 10 bases. The V gene's germline CDR1 is SEHNR and CDR2 FQNEAQ (reference sequence). The trim removed 2 bases at V and 6 bases at J, leaving 4 bases unmatched. This CDR3 region has 15 residues. The CDR3: CASSLPWTSGNEQFF. The CDR3 DNA reads TGTGCCAGCAGCTTACCTTGGACTAGCGGCAATGAGCAGTTCTTC.

This clonotype was observed many times. V and J are TRBV20-1 and TRBJ2-1, with a possible D match to TRBD2 (6 bases). The CDR3 is 15 residues long. Trimming removed 0 bases at V and 7 bases at J, with 16 bases between. Germline lookup yields CDR1 DFQATT and CDR2 SNEGSKA (reference sequence). CDR3 nucleotides: TGCAGTGCTAGAGAGGGGGGAGCCGATACAAATGAGCAGTTCTTC. Translating it yields CSAREGGADTNEQFF.